A selection of T cell receptor beta chains follows, all from one sample in a study of shared clonotypes between healthy human individuals. Libraries were prepared by immunoSEQ multiplex PCR; TCRdb keeps only in-frame clonotypes and omits some of them. The table records 2 million to 2.5 million clones, just under 95% of them present only once. The sequenced material came from naive CD4+ T cells from PBMCs. These TCRs come from a man between 18 and 35 years old in good health. Some clones in this sample may be carry-over from other donors' samples. Each CDR3 is given with its conserved first and last residue. Fields, in order: clone size, D gene, V gene, J gene, CDR3 protein, CDR3 DNA. The D gene is left open where the match is weak. Clone size is shown for a subset of rows, as once, few, many or a class of expanded clone.

abundance: .; d_gene: .; v_gene: TRBV28; j_gene: TRBJ2-1; CDR3aa: CASSRPGPVYNEQFF; CDR3nt: TGTGCCAGCAGCAGGCCGGGACCGGTATACAATGAGCAGTTCTTC
abundance: .; d_gene: TRBD1; v_gene: TRBV28; j_gene: TRBJ2-3; CDR3aa: CASSQPGQGSDTQYF; CDR3nt: TGTGCCAGCAGTCAGCCGGGACAGGGGTCAGATACGCAGTATTTT
abundance: .; d_gene: TRBD2; v_gene: TRBV4-2; j_gene: TRBJ2-3; CDR3aa: CASSQVTSGKSFAQYF; CDR3nt: TGTGCCAGCAGCCAGGTGACTAGCGGGAAATCTTTTGCGCAGTATTTT
abundance: once; d_gene: TRBD2; v_gene: TRBV4-2; j_gene: TRBJ2-3; CDR3aa: CASSRGTSGTDTQYF; CDR3nt: TGTGCCAGCAGCCGCGGGACTAGCGGGACAGATACGCAGTATTTT
abundance: .; d_gene: .; v_gene: TRBV29-1; j_gene: TRBJ1-2; CDR3aa: CSVVMGNYGYTF; CDR3nt: TGCAGCGTTGTGATGGGTAACTATGGCTACACCTTC
abundance: .; d_gene: .; v_gene: TRBV28; j_gene: TRBJ2-5; CDR3aa: CASSQLSDRGETQYF; CDR3nt: TGTGCCAGCAGTCAGCTCTCTGACAGAGGAGAGACCCAGTACTTC
abundance: .; d_gene: .; v_gene: TRBV28; j_gene: TRBJ2-5; CDR3aa: CASRADWSRAGRGSGETQYF; CDR3nt: TGTGCCAGCAGAGCGGATTGGTCTCGGGCGGGCAGGGGATCGGGAGAGACCCAGTACTTC
abundance: .; d_gene: TRBD2; v_gene: TRBV4-3; j_gene: TRBJ2-5; CDR3aa: CASSQDGTSGAPRYF; CDR3nt: TGCGCCAGCAGCCAAGATGGGACTAGCGGGGCCCCGCGGTACTTC
abundance: once; d_gene: .; v_gene: TRBV28; j_gene: TRBJ1-2; CDR3aa: CASSFSKGGYTF; CDR3nt: TGTGCCAGCAGTTTTAGTAAGGGAGGCTACACCTTC
abundance: .; d_gene: .; v_gene: TRBV27; j_gene: TRBJ2-7; CDR3aa: CASSTPGTWLHEQYF; CDR3nt: TGTGCCAGCAGTACCCCCGGGACTTGGCTCCACGAGCAGTACTTC
abundance: .; d_gene: .; v_gene: TRBV14; j_gene: TRBJ1-1; CDR3aa: CASSQGRDTEAFF; CDR3nt: TGTGCCAGCAGCCAAGGACGGGACACTGAAGCTTTCTTT
abundance: once; d_gene: .; v_gene: TRBV19; j_gene: TRBJ1-1; CDR3aa: CASSPTSSAEAFF; CDR3nt: TGTGCCAGTAGTCCGACCTCTTCCGCTGAAGCTTTCTTT
abundance: .; d_gene: .; v_gene: TRBV4-1; j_gene: TRBJ2-3; CDR3aa: CASSQAWGYSTDTQYF; CDR3nt: TGCGCCAGCAGCCAGGCCTGGGGGTATAGCACAGATACGCAGTATTTT
abundance: .; d_gene: .; v_gene: TRBV27; j_gene: TRBJ2-7; CDR3aa: CASSFTGFTYEQYF; CDR3nt: TGTGCCAGCAGTTTTACGGGGTTCACCTACGAGCAGTACTTC
abundance: .; d_gene: .; v_gene: TRBV19; j_gene: TRBJ1-1; CDR3aa: CASRSSFGHTNTEAFF; CDR3nt: TGTGCCAGTAGGAGCAGTTTTGGGCACACGAACACTGAAGCTTTCTTT
abundance: once; d_gene: .; v_gene: TRBV5-5; j_gene: TRBJ1-1; CDR3aa: CASSPPLSYAFF; CDR3nt: TGTGCCAGCAGCCCCCCCCTCTCTTACGCTTTCTTT
abundance: .; d_gene: .; v_gene: TRBV5-1; j_gene: TRBJ2-3; CDR3aa: CASTIAGTQSTDTQYF; CDR3nt: TGCGCCAGCACCATCGCCGGGACCCAAAGCACAGATACGCAGTATTTT
abundance: few; d_gene: TRBD1; v_gene: TRBV30; j_gene: TRBJ1-5; CDR3aa: CAWSVRDRVYSNQPQHF; CDR3nt: TGTGCCTGGAGTGTAAGGGACAGGGTATATAGCAATCAGCCCCAGCATTTT
abundance: .; d_gene: .; v_gene: TRBV5-1; j_gene: TRBJ1-1; CDR3aa: CASSLTASIGTEAFF; CDR3nt: TGCGCCAGCAGCTTGACTGCGTCGATAGGGACTGAAGCTTTCTTT